These 26 T cell receptor beta chains were all obtained from the same sample, sequenced in a study of long-term antiretroviral therapy in people with HIV. An immunoSEQ assay, version v3.0, was performed at survey level. This table comes from immunoSEQ multiplex PCR, and its TCRdb copy is limited to in-frame clones, with some not included. The table includes around 40,000 clones, roughly 88% detected once. Source: unsorted PBMCs, taken 2.2 years after starting antiretroviral therapy. The receptor set was obtained from a man younger than 30 with HIV.

The V call is TRBV5-1, the J call TRBJ2-3; no reliable D call. The CDR3 runs 12 residues. Germline values: CDR1 SGHRS, CDR2 YFSETQ. With 0 bases removed from V and 5 bases from J, the gap between germline ends came to 4 bases. The CDR3 loop is CASSLAEDTQYF. Here the CDR3 DNA reads TGCGCCAGCAGCTTGGCTGAAGATACGCAGTATTTT.

This clone has only a few counts. The V call is TRBV7-9, the J call TRBJ1-2; the D gene is possibly TRBD1 (5 bases). This CDR3 spans 13 amino acids. Deletions cut 8 bases from V and 3 bases from J, with 13 bases between. CDR1 SEHNR and CDR2 FQNEAQ come from the germline V gene (reference sequence). CDR3 region: CASHAARDYGYTF. The CDR3 coding sequence is TGTGCCAGCCACGCGGCCAGGGACTATGGCTACACCTTC.

The sample holds a few counts of this clone. This sequence joins TRBV6-1 and TRBJ1-2, with D perhaps matching TRBD1 (5 bases). Trimming took off 6 bases at V and 0 bases at J, with 11 bases between the two ends. The CDR3 runs to 14 residues. Germline V gene data show CDR1 as MNHNS and CDR2 as SASEGT. CDR3 in DNA: TGTGCCAGCAGGGGGGACTCGACTAACTATGGCTACACCTTC. This codes for CASRGDSTNYGYTF.

V and J are TRBV27 and TRBJ1-5; possibly TRBD1 for D (6 bases). CDR3 size: 16 residues. V gave up 5 bases and J gave up 3 bases, with 17 bases separating them. Germline V gene data show CDR1 as MNHEY and CDR2 as SMNVEV (reference sequence). The CDR3 DNA is TGTGCCAGCAGTCACCGGGGGGGGCAGGTCAATCAGCCCCAGCATTTT. It translates to CASSHRGGQVNQPQHF.

The rearrangement links TRBV25-1 to TRBJ1-2; no reliable D call. V lost 1 base and J 8 bases, leaving 11 bases between the germline ends. The germline V gene encodes CDR1 MGHDK and CDR2 SYGVNS. The CDR3 has 13 residues. The CDR3 is CASSESQWKGYTF. For the CDR3, the DNA is TGTGCCAGCAGTGAATCCCAATGGAAGGGCTACACCTTC.

The chain is built from TRBV10-3 and TRBJ2-5; 7 nucleotides match TRBD2. The CDR3 has 15 residues. Germline V gives CDR1 ENHRY, CDR2 SYGVKD. Trimming cost V 0 bases and J 1 base; bases outside gene matches: 2. The DNA for the CDR3 is TGTGCCATCAGTGAGTCGGGGGGGATCCAAGAGACCCAGTACTTC. Translation gives CAISESGGIQETQYF.

The chain carries TRBV6-5 and TRBJ1-3; D uncertain. The CDR3 consists of 16 residues. V lost 0 bases, J lost 0 bases, and 9 bases lay in between. Germline loops: CDR1 MNHEY, CDR2 SVGAGI. CDR3 sequence (DNA): TGTGCCAGCAGTTACTCAGGCCTACGCTCTGGAAACACCATATATTTT. Its protein product is CASSYSGLRSGNTIYF.

The chain combines TRBV6-6 with TRBJ1-2; no definite D call. Germline V gene data show CDR1 as MNHNY and CDR2 as SVGAGI (reference sequence). The CDR3 is made up of 11 amino acids. With 5 bases removed from V and 8 bases from J, the gap between germline ends came to 9 bases. The CDR3 bases are TGTGCCAGCAGTCCTTTAGTGGGCTACACCTTC. Its translation: CASSPLVGYTF.

The V call is TRBV11-1, the J call TRBJ1-1; 7 nucleotides line up with TRBD1. This CDR3 is built from 13 residues. Looked up from germline, CDR1 is SGHAT and CDR2 is FQDESV (reference sequence). Trimming cost V 5 bases and J 6 bases; bases outside gene matches: 6. CDR3 loop: CASSGRGLPEAFF. The DNA of the CDR3 is TGTGCCAGCAGCGGGAGGGGGCTTCCTGAAGCTTTCTTT.

As concerns this clone: At one boundary the junction diverges from the germline segment, which might be a read error. V usage is TRBV28 and J usage is TRBJ2-1; D is undetermined. Germline-derived CDR1 and CDR2 are MDHEN and SYDVKM. This CDR3 is 13 amino acids long. The CDR3 nucleotides read TGTGCCAGCAGTCCTTACACCTACGATGAGCAGTTCTTC. Translated: CASSPYTYDEQFF.

V is TRBV6-1 and J is TRBJ2-6; D remains ambiguous. The V and J ends lost 2 bases and 0 bases respectively, with 5 bases between them. The CDR3 extends over 15 amino acids. Germline-derived CDR1 and CDR2 are MNHNS and SASEGT. CDR3 amino acids: CASSESHSGANVLTF. CDR3 DNA sequence: TGTGCCAGCAGTGAAAGTCACTCTGGGGCCAACGTCCTGACTTTC.

The chain employs TRBV5-5 and TRBJ1-5, with a possible D match to TRBD1 (5 bases). The CDR3 is made up of 15 amino acids. The germline gives CDR1 SGHKS, CDR2 YYEKEE (reference sequence). V lost 0 bases and J lost 3, with 10 bases in between. The CDR3 nucleotides read TGTGCCAGCAGCTTGGAAGCAGGGTACAATCAGCCCCAGCATTTT. Translated, it gives CASSLEAGYNQPQHF.

The rearrangement links TRBV7-2 to TRBJ1-2, with 9 bases fitting TRBD1. This CDR3 comprises 15 residues. Germline CDR1 reads SGHTA; CDR2 reads FQGNSA. V lost 3 bases and J lost 4; bases outside the gene matches: 6. This chain's CDR3 is CASSFPGQGSYGYTF. CDR3 nucleotides: TGTGCCAGCAGCTTTCCCGGACAGGGGAGCTATGGCTACACCTTC.

The rearrangement links TRBV6-4 to TRBJ2-1, with D perhaps TRBD2 (6 bases). V dropped 1 base and J dropped 6 bases, with 10 bases sitting between them. Germline V lookup: CDR1 MRHNA, CDR2 SNTAGT. The CDR3 loop spans 14 amino acids. The CDR3 DNA reads TGTGCCAGCAGTGACTACGGGAGTCCCAATGAGCAGTTCTTC. The encoded protein is CASSDYGSPNEQFF.

This chain joins TRBV4-1 and TRBJ2-1; no firm D call. V was clipped by 2 bases and J by 6 bases, with 5 bases between them. In germline, CDR1 is MGHRA, CDR2 YSYEKL. The CDR3 sequence is 12 residues long. CDR3 protein: CASSQLSNEQFF. The CDR3 coding sequence is TGCGCCAGCAGCCAACTTTCCAATGAGCAGTTCTTC.

The genes are TRBV7-9 and TRBJ2-3; no clear D gene. Trimming pared 5 bases from V and 0 bases from J, leaving 9 bases between. This CDR3 spans 14 amino acids. Per germline, CDR1 SEHNR and CDR2 FQNEAQ (reference sequence). CDR3 sequence: CASSKTESTDTQYF. The CDR3 region has the DNA TGTGCCAGCAGCAAGACGGAGAGCACAGATACGCAGTATTTT.

This clone has only a few counts. The chain combines TRBV2 with TRBJ1-1; no firm D call. Germline V lookup: CDR1 SNHLY, CDR2 FYNNEI. V lost 0 bases and J 4 bases, leaving 9 bases between the germline ends. This CDR3 is 14 amino acids long. In nucleotides, the CDR3 is TGTGCCAGCAGTGAAGCTGGGGAATTCACTGAAGCTTTCTTT. Amino acids: CASSEAGEFTEAFF.

CDR3 residues: CASSEASRAYTEAFF. Written as DNA, the CDR3 is TGTGCCAGCAGTGAAGCTTCCAGGGCATACACTGAAGCTTTCTTT. V is TRBV6-1 and J is TRBJ1-1; weak D call: TRBD1 (5 bases). The CDR3 runs to 15 residues. V was trimmed by 0 bases and J by 3 bases, leaving 11 bases between them. Per the germline V gene, CDR1 is MNHNS and CDR2 is SASEGT.

V usage is TRBV7-2 and J usage is TRBJ2-7; D perhaps matches TRBD2 (6 bases). Trimming cost V 6 bases and J 3 bases, with 15 bases left between them. This CDR3 region has 14 residues. The V gene's germline CDR1 is SGHTA and CDR2 FQGNSA. CDR3 DNA sequence: TGTGCCAGCAGGTCCCGGGACTGGGGCTACGAGCAGTACTTC. This encodes CASRSRDWGYEQYF.

The sample holds a few counts of this clone. This chain links TRBV10-3 with TRBJ2-3, with D perhaps assigned TRBD1 or TRBD2 (6 bases each). Germline V lookup: CDR1 ENHRY, CDR2 SYGVKD. V lost 8 bases and J lost 0, with 15 bases in between. CDR3 length: 15 residues. This CDR3 is CAIGGGAASTDTQYF. As DNA, the CDR3 is TGTGCCATCGGGGGCGGGGCGGCTAGCACAGATACGCAGTATTTT.

Turning to this clone: Since no conserved phenylalanine or tryptophan closes the CDR3, a read error is the likely cause. V is TRBV6-5 and J is TRBJ1-5, with 7 positions matching TRBD1. The CDR3 consists of 14 residues. Trimming at V came to 5 bases and at J to 5 bases, leaving 6 bases not matched to a gene. Germline loops: CDR1 MNHEY, CDR2 SVGAGI. The CDR3 loop is CASSRRQGDQPQHL. The CDR3 DNA sequence: TGTGCCAGCAGTCGCCGGCAGGGGGATCAGCCCCAGCATCTT.

The V and J genes are TRBV6-1 and TRBJ2-1; 8 bases are shared with TRBD2. V dropped 6 bases and J dropped 6; count of bases not matched to a gene: 10. Germline V lookup: CDR1 MNHNS, CDR2 SASEGT. The CDR3 spans 15 residues. In DNA, the CDR3 is TGTGCCAGCAGCCCACCCGGGACTAGGTTCAATGAGCAGTTCTTC. It is translated as CASSPPGTRFNEQFF.

This clone came up once. The chain carries TRBV7-2 and TRBJ2-5, with D possibly being TRBD2 (6 bases). Trimming removed 0 bases from V and 2 bases from J, with 10 bases in between. Looked up from germline, CDR1 is SGHTA and CDR2 is FQGNSA. This CDR3 comprises 15 residues. CDR3 protein: CASSLARGLQETQYF. The CDR3 DNA reads TGTGCCAGCAGCTTAGCCCGGGGACTTCAAGAGACCCAGTACTTC.

J is TRBJ2-1 and V is TRBV19; D is ambiguous. The germline V gene encodes CDR1 LNHDA and CDR2 SQIVND (reference sequence). This CDR3 region has 16 residues. Trimming pared 1 base from V and 8 bases from J, leaving 18 bases between. The CDR3 region has the DNA TGTGCCAGTAGTATAGCCCCTCGTGACTGGGCCGATGAGCAGTTCTTC. Protein sequence: CASSIAPRDWADEQFF.

In this sample, this clone turned up once. The chain carries TRBV5-4 and TRBJ2-1; D remains unclear. Germline CDR1 is SGHNT and CDR2 is YYREEE (reference sequence). This CDR3 contains 18 residues. Trimming took 0 bases from V and 6 from J, leaving 22 bases between them. CDR3 bases: TGTGCCAGCAGCTTGGAGCTCTTCCGCTCTTCTCCGGGCAATGAGCAGTTCTTC. This translates into CASSLELFRSSPGNEQFF.

This clone was counted a few times. This chain joins TRBV7-2 and TRBJ2-7; 7 nucleotides line up with TRBD1. Unmatched junction bases numbered 10, after V lost 5 bases and J lost 3 bases. Germline-derived CDR1 and CDR2 are SGHTA and FQGNSA. CDR3 length equals 15 residues. CDR3 nucleotide sequence: TGTGCCAGCAGCCCAGTTTCGGACAGGAGCTACGAGCAGTACTTC. It specifies CASSPVSDRSYEQYF.